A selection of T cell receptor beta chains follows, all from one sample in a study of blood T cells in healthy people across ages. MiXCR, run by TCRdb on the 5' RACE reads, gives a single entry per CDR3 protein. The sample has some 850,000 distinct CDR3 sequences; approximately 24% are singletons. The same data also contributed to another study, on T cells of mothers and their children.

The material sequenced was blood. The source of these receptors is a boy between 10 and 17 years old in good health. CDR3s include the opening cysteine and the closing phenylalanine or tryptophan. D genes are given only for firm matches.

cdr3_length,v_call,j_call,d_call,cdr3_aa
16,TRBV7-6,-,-,CASSLTVDRDFDEQFF
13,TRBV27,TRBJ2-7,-,CASSLMWGYEQYF
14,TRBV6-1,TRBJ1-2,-,CAIQRGSVSYGYTF
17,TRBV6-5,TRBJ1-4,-,CASSYSLPEGTNEKLFF
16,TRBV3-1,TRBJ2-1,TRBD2,CASSHIAGGPYNEQFF
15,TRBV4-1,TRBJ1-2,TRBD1,CASSHGGTGNYGYTF
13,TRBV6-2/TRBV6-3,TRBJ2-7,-,CASSYRVSDEQYF
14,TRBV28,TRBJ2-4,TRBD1,CASEKGAAKNIQYF
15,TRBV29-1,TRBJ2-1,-,CSVGTDALSYNEQFF
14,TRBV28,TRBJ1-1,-,CASSYRTAEAEAFF
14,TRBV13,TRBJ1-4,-,CASRRQSLNEKLFF
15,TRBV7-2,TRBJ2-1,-,CASSLGGWRYNEQFF
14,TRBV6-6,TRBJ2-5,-,CASSYSKVEETQYF
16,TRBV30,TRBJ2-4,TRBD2,CAWSFSSGLAKNIQYF
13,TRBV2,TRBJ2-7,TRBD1,CASIKDRGDEQYF
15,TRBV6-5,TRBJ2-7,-,CASSYASGASYEQYF
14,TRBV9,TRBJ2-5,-,CASSSEGRWETQYF
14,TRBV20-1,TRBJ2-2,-,CSARPGTNTGELFF
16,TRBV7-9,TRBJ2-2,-,CASSLYTFANTGELFF
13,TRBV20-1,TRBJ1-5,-,CEGTTDSNQPQHF
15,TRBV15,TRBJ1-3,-,CATSRDPGTGNTIYF
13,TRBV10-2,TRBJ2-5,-,CASSESRTETQYF
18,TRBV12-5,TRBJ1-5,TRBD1,CASGMMSAGQASNQPQHF
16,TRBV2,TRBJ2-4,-,CASSVDGSTSKNIQYF